This record concerns one TCR beta chain sequence. These data come from a study of T cell responses to AZD1222 COVID-19 vaccine. V was cut by 5 bases and J by 1 base, with 3 bases left in between. The CDR3 is 13 residues long. Per germline, CDR1 WNHNN and CDR2 SYGVQD (reference sequence). Assay: immunoSEQ multiplex PCR; the TCRdb copy retains only in-frame clones and omits some. The table has roughly 190,000 clones, roughly nine tenths seen once. The input for sequencing was peripheral blood, taken 28 days after the second AZD1222 dose. The sequence was obtained from an adult who received the AZD1222 COVID-19 vaccine. The chain joins TRBV10-1 to TRBJ2-6; D remains unclear. In nucleotides, the CDR3 is TGCGCCAGCAGTCTGTCTGGGGCCAACGTCCTGACTTTC. Amino acid sequence: CASSLSGANVLTF.